This T cell receptor (beta chain) came from a study of blood T cells in healthy people across ages. This CDR3 is built from 15 residues. The V gene's germline CDR1 is SGHRS and CDR2 YFSETQ. V lost 4 bases to trimming and J lost 3 bases, with 14 bases between them. Using a J-beta primer mix together with a sample-barcoded 5' primer, a second PCR was run for roughly 6 to 11 cycles. A tag from a template-switch adaptor with 12 random nucleotides marked each cDNA molecule. TCRdb re-derived calls from the 5' RACE reads in MiXCR, one entry per CDR3 protein. The sample has about 780,000 distinct CDR3 sequences, roughly 26% seen once; the top ten hold roughly 3.1%. This clonotype was seen a handful of times. Its antigen is still unknown. Whole-study findings and limits: When set beside aged donors, long-lived donors presented more naive CD4+ cells and higher diversity. Observed TCR beta diversity showed a strong correlation with the percentage of naive T cells as measured by flow cytometry.

The data also belong to a second study, concerning T cells of mothers and their children. That source reports: Mothers gave over 9 million TCR beta CDR3 reads each, and children roughly 3 million each.

Sequencing was carried out using blood. This TCR derives from a boy between 10 and 17 years old in good health. This rearrangement joins TRBV5-1 to TRBJ1-3; maybe TRBD1 (6 bases). The CDR3 here is CASSEIQGGGNTIYF. CDR3 in DNA: TGCGCCAGCAGCGAAATACAGGGAGGTGGAAACACCATATATTTT.